This T cell receptor (beta chain) came from a study of OX40 agonist ivuxolimab in advanced cancers. With respect to the entire study: Ivuxolimab was a fully human IgG2 agonistic monoclonal antibody targeting the costimulatory receptor OX40 (CD134). Intravenous ivuxolimab was administered to patients every 2 weeks at six dose levels: 0.01, 0.1, 0.3, 1.5, 3 and 10 mg/kg. Of the approximately 54 patients in dose escalation, about 20 had hepatocellular carcinoma, about 15 had melanoma, 9 had renal cell carcinoma and 9 had head and neck cancer. A male proportion of 70% to 90% and a mean age of around 60 years, ranging from roughly 23 to 79, were recorded for the dose-escalation cohort. Prior anti-PD-1, anti-PD-L1 or anti-CTLA-4 therapy was permitted, and checkpoint inhibitors had been received by about 44% of dose-escalation patients. Partial responses occurred in three dose-escalation patients: two with cutaneous melanoma and one with hepatocellular carcinoma. Peripheral TCRbeta sequencing was intended to test whether TCR sequence diversity was altered and clonal T-cell expansion was caused by ivuxolimab. The paper describes the monotherapy dose-escalation part (N of about 47 patients) of the phase I trial of ivuxolimab. The full study reports these points: In the 0.1-3.0 mg/kg groups, partial responders were among the patients with the lowest normalized peripheral clonal expansion, particularly in CD8+ T cells. Clonal expansion of both CD4+ and CD8+ blood T cells was observed from baseline to week 6 at doses 0.1 to 3.0 mg/kg. Low levels of normalized T-cell clonal expansion were also shown by some nonresponding patients. Which antigens the clonally expanded peripheral T cells were specific for was not determined. After ivuxolimab, CD8+ T cells had more expanded clones than CD4+ T cells on average.

To sequence the TCRbeta CDR3 region, genomic DNA was isolated from the sorted cells. The immunoSEQ Assay was used for sequencing of TCRbeta CDR3 regions. This immuneACCESS table, as held by TCRdb, lists in-frame sequences with V and J called but not all clones. Of the missing ones, under half trace to an unresolved V gene in checked studies; the others have no known cause. The sample records more than 20,000 clones, approximately 73% of which are singletons. Under 20% of the sample goes to the ten largest clones. Concerning this clone: This clone's antigen is unknown. Base quality data are lacking; no much larger clone is found one base away.

Patients with autoimmune disease history or receiving systemic immunosuppression were excluded from the trial. Peripheral blood for TCR sequencing was collected from all dose cohorts at baseline, on cycle 4 day 1, and on cycle 7 day 1. The samples were taken from a phase I, first-in-human, multicenter, open-label dose-escalation trial of ivuxolimab. Adults with locally advanced or metastatic head and neck squamous cell, hepatocellular, melanoma or renal cell carcinoma were enrolled in the trial. Before TCR sequencing, CD4+ and CD8+ T cells were separately sorted from peripheral blood. The CDR3 runs 17 residues from the cysteine to the phenylalanine. The sequence is cut down to CDR3 DNA, 51 bases in frame from base 1.

This TCR derives from an adult with an advanced solid tumor such as melanoma, head and neck, liver or kidney cancer. This sequence uses TRBV21-1 and TRBJ1-1; the D call of TRBD1 is as the table states it, not checked on the DNA. TRBV21-1 is a listed pseudogene. The sample was CD4+ or CD8+ T cells sorted from blood, taken in a trial of the OX40 agonist ivuxolimab. Read as DNA, the sequence is TGTGCCAGCAGCAAAGCTACAGGGAACCCTATGAACACTGAAGCTTTCTTT. The encoded protein is CASSKATGNPMNTEAFF.